Below, one T cell receptor beta chain is given with its context. The antigen remains unidentified. The record originates from a study of metastatic and nonmetastatic thyroid tumors. Study summary: Thyroid patients, malignant and benign, had repertoires compared across blood and tumor or nodule tissue.

Ahead of thyroid surgery, no patient had received treatment of any kind. Germline loops: CDR1 GTSNPN, CDR2 SVGIG (reference sequence). J lost 5 bases, V lost 2 bases, and 6 bases had no gene match. This CDR3 spans 14 amino acids. Authors' data handling: Clinicopathological groups supplied CDR3 differences that were used to build a distant-metastasis classifier for papillary thyroid cancer. TCRdb reprocessed the PCR reads via MiXCR. Clone size and V and J calls follow TCRdb, not the original study. The sample has tens of thousands of clones; approximately 31% are singletons. Broader study findings: Benign nodules were reported to have significantly lower TCR beta diversity than malignant thyroid tumors, in blood and tumor.

The clonotype was recovered from a female donor with papillary thyroid cancer or a benign thyroid nodule (not recorded which). Some clones in this sample may be carry-over from other donors' samples. The sequenced sample was tumor tissue. The chain uses TRBV30 and TRBJ2-7, with 10 bases that match TRBD1. This CDR3 is CAWSRTGGGDEQYF. CDR3 DNA sequence: TGTGCCTGGAGTCGGACAGGGGGAGGGGACGAGCAGTACTTC.